This record looks at one TCR beta chain sequence and its context. Cells sorted as Tregs were CD4+, CD25+ and CD127-/low. TCRdb analysed the 5' RACE reads with MiXCR anew, one entry per CDR3 protein. Of 52,000 or so distinct CDR3 sequences listed, roughly 20% were seen once; the top ten hold 3.2%. The trim removed 6 bases at V and 2 bases at J, leaving 6 bases unmatched. The V gene's germline CDR1 is MNHEY and CDR2 SVGAGI. CDR3 length equals 15 residues. This chain joins TRBV6-5 and TRBJ2-1; 8 nucleotides match TRBD2. Sequenced sample: tumor-infiltrating Tregs sorted from the breast tumor. This receptor was taken from a female donor with breast cancer. The CDR3 sequence is CASSQSGGPYNEQFF. CDR3 nucleotides: TGTGCCAGCAGCCAGAGCGGGGGACCCTACAATGAGCAGTTCTTC.